The 9 T cell receptor beta chains below all came from one sample that was sequenced in a study of T-cell memory formation after mild COVID-19. TCRdb independently ran MiXCR on the 5' RACE reads; one entry per CDR3 protein. The sample contains 80,000 to 130,000 distinct CDR3 sequences, approximately 10% of which appear only once. Sequencing used PBMCs or a T cell subset sorted from them (not recorded which). Receptor source: a man in his late teens or twenties who had mild COVID-19 (a few samples of this study predate the infection). Cell type and time point are not known.

This clonotype was seen repeatedly, ten times or more. The J gene is TRBJ2-1, the V gene TRBV7-9; D is unclear. Germline V gives CDR1 SEHNR, CDR2 FQNEAQ (reference sequence). This CDR3 has 15 residues. The ends were cut back, 1 base at V and 7 bases at J, with 14 bases in the middle. CDR3 nucleotide sequence: TGTGCCAGCAGCTTAGGAAAGGGTTCGGTGAATGAGCAGTTCTTC. This translates into CASSLGKGSVNEQFF.

In this sample, this clonotype turned up a few times. The chain joins TRBV4-1 to TRBJ1-6; 7 bases are a match to TRBD1. CDR3 length: 15 amino acids. The germline gives CDR1 MGHRA, CDR2 YSYEKL. Trimming removed 4 bases from V and 9 bases from J; junction bases left unmatched: 9. The CDR3 spells CASSPRGQFVSPLHF. The DNA of the CDR3 is TGCGCCAGCAGCCCGCGGGGACAGTTCGTTTCACCCCTCCACTTT.

This chain joins TRBV11-2 and TRBJ2-3; possible D gene TRBD2, 6 bases. The CDR3 is made up of 13 amino acids. V lost 3 bases and J lost 6, with 10 bases in between. CDR1 SGHAT and CDR2 FQNNGV come from the germline V gene. The CDR3 sequence is CASSFTEGDTQYF. CDR3 nucleotides: TGTGCCAGCAGCTTCACGGAGGGCGATACGCAGTATTTT.

About this clonotype: The conserved phenylalanine or tryptophan is not found at the CDR3 terminus, so this likely reflects a read error. The rearrangement uses TRBV7-9 and TRBJ2-7; D is unclear. Germline-derived CDR1 and CDR2 are SEHNR and FQNEAQ (reference sequence). The CDR3 has 13 residues. The V gene lost 5 bases and the J gene lost 0 bases, with 8 bases spanning the gap. The DNA for the CDR3 is TGTGCCAGCAGCCAGATTAGCTCCTACGAGCAGTACCTC. Protein: CASSQISSYEQYL.

In this sample, this clonotype turned up a few times. The CDR3 bases are TGCGCCAGCAGCCCGATCGGAGGGATAGCTTTCTTT. It translates to CASSPIGGIAFF. The genes are TRBV5-1 and TRBJ1-1; no definite D call. V was shortened by 4 bases and J by 10 bases, with 14 bases between the two germline ends. The CDR3 loop spans 12 amino acids. CDR1 is SGHRS, CDR2 YFSETQ, per germline.

This chain connects TRBV5-5 to TRBJ1-5; maybe TRBD1 (6 bases). V was clipped by 1 base and J by 6 bases, with 14 bases between them. Germline V gives CDR1 SGHKS, CDR2 YYEKEE (reference sequence). This CDR3 is 15 amino acids long. The CDR3 DNA follows: TGTGCCAGCAGCTTGAGTGGGGGGCGTAGTCAGCCCCAGCATTTT. Residues: CASSLSGGRSQPQHF.

In its sample, this clonotype was seen a few times. CDR3 DNA sequence: TGTGCCAGCAGTTACTCCCAGACCGAAGCTTTCTTT. Its protein is CASSYSQTEAFF. The J gene is TRBJ1-1, the V gene TRBV6-6; D unclear. From germline, CDR1 is MNHNY and CDR2 SVGAGI (reference sequence). CDR3 length: 12 amino acids. Trimming left V 0 bases short and J 8 bases short, with 7 bases between.

This clonotype came up many times. J is TRBJ2-2 and V is TRBV29-1, with D hard to call. Germline V lookup: CDR1 SQVTM, CDR2 ANQGSEA. Trimming left V 4 bases short and J 3 bases short, with 6 bases between. This CDR3 has 12 amino acids. CDR3 DNA: TGCAGCGTTGTCGGGTACACCGGGGAGCTGTTTTTT. This codes for CSVVGYTGELFF.

V gene TRBV7-3 combines with J gene TRBJ2-1; D is perhaps TRBD2 (7 bases). This CDR3 contains 16 residues. V lost 5 bases to trimming and J lost 0 bases, with 14 bases between them. Germline values: CDR1 SGHTA, CDR2 FQGTGA. The CDR3 DNA reads TGTGCCAGCAGCAGTCTGGCGGGGGCCTCCTACAATGAGCAGTTCTTC. The encoded protein is CASSSLAGASYNEQFF.